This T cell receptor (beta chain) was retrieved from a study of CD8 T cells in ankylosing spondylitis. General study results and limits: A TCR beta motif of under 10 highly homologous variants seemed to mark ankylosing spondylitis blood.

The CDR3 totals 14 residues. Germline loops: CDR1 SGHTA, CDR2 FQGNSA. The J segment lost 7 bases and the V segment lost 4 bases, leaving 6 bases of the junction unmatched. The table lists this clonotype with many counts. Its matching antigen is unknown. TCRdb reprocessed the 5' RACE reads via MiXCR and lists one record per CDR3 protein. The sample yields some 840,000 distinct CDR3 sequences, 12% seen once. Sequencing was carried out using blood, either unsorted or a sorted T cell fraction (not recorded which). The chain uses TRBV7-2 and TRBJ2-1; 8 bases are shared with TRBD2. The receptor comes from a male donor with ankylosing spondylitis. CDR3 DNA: TGTGCCAGCAGCTCTCGACTAGCGCGAAATGAGCAGTTCTTC. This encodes CASSSRLARNEQFF.